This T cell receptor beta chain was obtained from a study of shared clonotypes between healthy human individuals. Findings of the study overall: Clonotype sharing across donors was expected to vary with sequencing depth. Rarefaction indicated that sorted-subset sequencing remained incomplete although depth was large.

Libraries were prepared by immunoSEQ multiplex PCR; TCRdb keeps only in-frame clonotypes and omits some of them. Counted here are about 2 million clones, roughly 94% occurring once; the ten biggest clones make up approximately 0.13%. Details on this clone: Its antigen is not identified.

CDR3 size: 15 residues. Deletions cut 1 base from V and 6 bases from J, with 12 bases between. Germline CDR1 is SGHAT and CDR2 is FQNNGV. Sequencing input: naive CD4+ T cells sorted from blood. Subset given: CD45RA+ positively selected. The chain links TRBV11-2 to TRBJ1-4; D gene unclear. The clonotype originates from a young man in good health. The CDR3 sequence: CASSLGGFRDEKLFF. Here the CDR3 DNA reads TGTGCCAGCAGCTTAGGGGGATTCCGAGATGAAAAACTGTTTTTT.